A single sample gave rise to the 2 T cell receptor beta chains below, sequenced in a study of blood T cell repertoires in COVID-19. Libraries were prepared by immunoSEQ multiplex PCR; TCRdb keeps only in-frame clonotypes and omits some of them. Of about 200,000 clones listed, roughly nine tenths are singletons. Sequencing was carried out using PBMCs or T cells enriched from blood (not recorded which). Receptors were obtained from a woman aged 40 to 49 with acute COVID-19.

This rearrangement joins TRBV5-4 to TRBJ2-5; TRBD2 matches at 11 bases. V was pared by 4 bases and J by 4 bases, with 12 bases of the junction left unmatched. CDR3 size: 17 residues. Per the germline V gene, CDR1 is SGHNT and CDR2 is YYREEE (reference sequence). Written as DNA, the CDR3 is TGTGCCAGCAGCCAGCCGGTTATAGCGGGGGGGGGAGAGACCCAGTACTTC. Protein sequence: CASSQPVIAGGGETQYF.

The chain recombines TRBV7-2 with TRBJ1-2; D is possibly TRBD1 (5 bases). Per germline, CDR1 SGHTA and CDR2 FQGNSA. Trimming stripped 1 base from V and 3 bases from J, with 12 bases between. The CDR3 spans 15 residues. Here the CDR3 DNA reads TGTGCCAGCAGCTTAGAAGACAGCATCTACTATGGCTACACCTTC. It encodes CASSLEDSIYYGYTF.